The present entry profiles one T cell receptor (beta chain) with its context. The antigen is unknown. Every immunoSEQ plate was one replicate of a subset's evenly spread DNA. Sequencing was performed with immunoSEQ multiplex PCR; in TCRdb, only in-frame clones are kept and a portion is missing. The repertoire holds roughly 2.1 million clones, about 92% seen once, with under 2% in the top ten. CD45RO negativity and positive selection for CCR7 defined naive CD8 cells, a population that excluded terminally differentiated effector memory CD45RA+ cells. Healthy HIV-negative adults without recent acute infections or vaccinations served as donors. The record originates from a study of shared clonotypes between healthy human individuals. Trimming stripped 1 base from V and 7 bases from J, with 7 bases between. Per the germline V gene, CDR1 is SGHVS and CDR2 is FQNEAQ. The CDR3 runs 13 residues. Whole-study findings and limits: Donor clonotype sharing was expected to depend on sequencing depth. Estimated richness was generally greater in naive than memory subsets.

The V and J genes are TRBV7-8 and TRBJ2-2; a weak D match, TRBD2 (5 bases). This TCR derives from a man aged 18-30 years in good health. Some clones in this sample may be carry-over from other donors' samples. Sequenced input: naive CD8+ T cells from PBMCs. For the CDR3, the DNA is TGTGCCAGCAGCTTAGGGCGGGTCGGGGAGCTGTTTTTT. Encoded protein: CASSLGRVGELFF.